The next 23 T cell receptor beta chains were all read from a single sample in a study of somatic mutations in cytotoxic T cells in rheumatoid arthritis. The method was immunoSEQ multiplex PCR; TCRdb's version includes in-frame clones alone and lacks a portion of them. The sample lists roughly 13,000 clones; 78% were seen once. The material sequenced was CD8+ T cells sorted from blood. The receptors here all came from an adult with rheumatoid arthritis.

The CDR3 loop is CASNPDGNNEQFF. The CDR3 region has the DNA TGTGCCAGCAATCCCGACGGGAACAATGAGCAGTTCTTC. V is TRBV9 and J is TRBJ2-1, with D possibly matching TRBD2 (5 bases). This CDR3 has 13 amino acids. Trimming removed 6 bases at V and 5 bases at J, with 12 bases between. Germline V gives CDR1 SGDLS, CDR2 YYNGEE.

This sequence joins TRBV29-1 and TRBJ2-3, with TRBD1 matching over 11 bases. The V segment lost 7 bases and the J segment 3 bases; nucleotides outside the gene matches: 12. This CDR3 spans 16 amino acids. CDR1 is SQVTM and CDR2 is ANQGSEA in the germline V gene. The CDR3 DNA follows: TGCAGCGCCCATCCCCCCGGGACAGGGGGGACAGATACGCAGTATTTT. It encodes CSAHPPGTGGTDTQYF.

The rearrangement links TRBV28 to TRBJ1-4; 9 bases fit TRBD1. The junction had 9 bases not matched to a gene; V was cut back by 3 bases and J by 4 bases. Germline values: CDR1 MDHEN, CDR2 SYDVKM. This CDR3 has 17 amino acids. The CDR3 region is CASSFRDRAGVNEKLFF. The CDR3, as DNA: TGTGCCAGCAGTTTCCGGGACAGGGCGGGGGTTAATGAAAAACTGTTTTTT.

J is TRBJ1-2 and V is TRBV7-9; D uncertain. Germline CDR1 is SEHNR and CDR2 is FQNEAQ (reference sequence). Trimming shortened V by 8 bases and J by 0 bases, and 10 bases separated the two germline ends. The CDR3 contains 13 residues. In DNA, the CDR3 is TGTGCCAGCGGCGCCCCCTCTAACTATGGCTACACCTTC. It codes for CASGAPSNYGYTF.

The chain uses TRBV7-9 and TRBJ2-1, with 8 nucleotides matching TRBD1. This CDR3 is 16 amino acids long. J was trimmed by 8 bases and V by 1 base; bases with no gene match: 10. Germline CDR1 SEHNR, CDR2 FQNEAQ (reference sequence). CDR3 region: CASSLGSGGLRYEQFF. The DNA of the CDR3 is TGTGCCAGCAGCTTAGGATCAGGGGGCCTAAGATATGAGCAGTTCTTC.

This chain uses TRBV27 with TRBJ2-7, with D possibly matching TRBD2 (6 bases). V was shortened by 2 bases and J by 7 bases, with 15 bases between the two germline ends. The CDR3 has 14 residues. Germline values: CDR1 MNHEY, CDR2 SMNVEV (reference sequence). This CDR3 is CASSLLPRAGEQYF. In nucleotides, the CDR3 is TGTGCCAGCAGTTTACTCCCCCGGGCGGGGGAGCAGTACTTC.

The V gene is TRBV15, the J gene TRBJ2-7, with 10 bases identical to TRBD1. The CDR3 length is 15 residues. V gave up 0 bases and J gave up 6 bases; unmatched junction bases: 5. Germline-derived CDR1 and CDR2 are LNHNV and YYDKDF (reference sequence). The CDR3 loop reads CATSRDRGTGVEQYF. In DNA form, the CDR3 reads TGTGCCACCAGCAGAGATCGCGGGACAGGGGTCGAGCAGTACTTC.

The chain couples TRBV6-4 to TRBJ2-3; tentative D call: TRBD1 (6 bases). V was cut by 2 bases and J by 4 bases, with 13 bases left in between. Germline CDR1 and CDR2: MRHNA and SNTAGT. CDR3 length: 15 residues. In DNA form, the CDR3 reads TGTGCCAGCAGTGACGGCAGGGGTGCGGCAGATACGCAGTATTTT. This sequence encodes CASSDGRGAADTQYF.

CDR3 in amino acids: CASSPLTSGKYSYEQYF. The CDR3 coding sequence is TGTGCCAGCAGTCCCTTGACTAGCGGGAAATACTCCTACGAGCAGTACTTC. V usage is TRBV28 and J usage is TRBJ2-7; 11 bases fit TRBD2. The junction had 9 bases not matched to a gene; V was cut back by 5 bases and J by 0 bases. From germline, CDR1 is MDHEN and CDR2 SYDVKM. The CDR3 loop spans 17 amino acids.

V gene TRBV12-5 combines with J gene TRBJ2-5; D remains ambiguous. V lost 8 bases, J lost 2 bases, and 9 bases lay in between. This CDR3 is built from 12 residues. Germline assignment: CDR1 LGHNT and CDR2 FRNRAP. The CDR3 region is CASRAAQETQYF. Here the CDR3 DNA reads TGTGCTAGTCGGGCAGCACAAGAGACCCAGTACTTC.

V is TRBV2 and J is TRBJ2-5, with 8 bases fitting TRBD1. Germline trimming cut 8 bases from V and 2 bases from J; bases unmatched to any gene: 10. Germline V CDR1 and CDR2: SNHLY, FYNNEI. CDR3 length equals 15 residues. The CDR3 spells CASGTGGFPQETQYF. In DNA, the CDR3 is TGTGCCAGCGGGACAGGTGGATTCCCTCAAGAGACCCAGTACTTC.

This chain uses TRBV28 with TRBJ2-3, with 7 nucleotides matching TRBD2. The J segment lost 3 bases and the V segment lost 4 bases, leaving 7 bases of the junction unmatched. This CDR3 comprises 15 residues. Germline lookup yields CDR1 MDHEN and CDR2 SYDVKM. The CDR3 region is CASSYAGEVTDTQYF. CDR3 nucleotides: TGTGCCAGCAGTTATGCGGGAGAGGTGACAGATACGCAGTATTTT.

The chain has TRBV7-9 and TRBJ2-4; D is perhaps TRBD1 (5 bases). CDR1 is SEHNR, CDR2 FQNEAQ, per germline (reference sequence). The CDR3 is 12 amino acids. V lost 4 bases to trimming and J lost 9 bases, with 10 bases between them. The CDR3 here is CASSSQGSIQYF. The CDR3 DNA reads TGTGCCAGCAGCTCTCAGGGTTCCATTCAGTACTTC.

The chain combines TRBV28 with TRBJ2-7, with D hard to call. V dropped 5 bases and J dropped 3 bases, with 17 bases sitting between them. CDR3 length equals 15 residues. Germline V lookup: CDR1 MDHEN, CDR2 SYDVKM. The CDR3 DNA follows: TGTGCCAGCAGTGACCCACGGGCGAGGATCTACGAGCAGTACTTC. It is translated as CASSDPRARIYEQYF. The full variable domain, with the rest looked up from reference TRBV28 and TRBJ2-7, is DVKVTQSSRYLVKRTGEKVFLECVQDMDHENMFWYRQDPGLGLRLIYFSYDVKMKEKGDIPEGYSVSREKKERFSLILESASTNQTSMYLCASSDPRARIYEQYFGPGTRLTVT.

Here the CDR3 DNA reads TGTGCCAGCAGCGACCCTGGGGCTAACGAGCAGTACTTC. Protein product: CASSDPGANEQYF. The rearrangement uses TRBV7-2 and TRBJ2-7; D might be TRBD1 (5 bases). Germline CDR1 reads SGHTA; CDR2 reads FQGNSA. The V and J ends lost 5 bases and 5 bases respectively, with 13 bases between them. The CDR3 loop spans 13 amino acids.

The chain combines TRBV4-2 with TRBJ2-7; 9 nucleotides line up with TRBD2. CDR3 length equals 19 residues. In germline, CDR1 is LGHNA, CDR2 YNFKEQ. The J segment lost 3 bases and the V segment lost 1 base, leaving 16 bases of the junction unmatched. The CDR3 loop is CASSQATGGGVAGLYEQYF. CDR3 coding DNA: TGTGCCAGCAGCCAAGCAACCGGCGGGGGGGTTGCCGGCCTCTACGAGCAGTACTTC.

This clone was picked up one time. CDR3 loop: CASSLEGASTDTQYF. The CDR3 DNA sequence: TGTGCCAGCAGCTTGGAGGGGGCTAGCACAGATACGCAGTATTTT. The genes are TRBV5-4 and TRBJ2-3, with TRBD1 matching 7 bases. Trimming took 0 bases from V and 0 from J; bases not matched to a gene: 1. The CDR3 length is 15 residues. CDR1 is SGHNT and CDR2 is YYREEE in the germline V gene (reference sequence).

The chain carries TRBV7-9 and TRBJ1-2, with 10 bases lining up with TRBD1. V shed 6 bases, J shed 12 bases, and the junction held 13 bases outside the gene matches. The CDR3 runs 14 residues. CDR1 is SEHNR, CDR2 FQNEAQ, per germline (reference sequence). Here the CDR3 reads CASRPTGGIELDTF. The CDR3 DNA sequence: TGTGCCAGCAGACCGACAGGGGGCATCGAGTTGGACACCTTC.

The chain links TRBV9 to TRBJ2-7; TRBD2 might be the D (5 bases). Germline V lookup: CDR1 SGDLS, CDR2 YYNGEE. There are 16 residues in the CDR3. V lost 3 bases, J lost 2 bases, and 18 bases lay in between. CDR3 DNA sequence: TGTGCCAGCAGCGCCGCGGAGGCCGCCGACCCCTACGAGCAGTACTTC. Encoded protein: CASSAAEAADPYEQYF.

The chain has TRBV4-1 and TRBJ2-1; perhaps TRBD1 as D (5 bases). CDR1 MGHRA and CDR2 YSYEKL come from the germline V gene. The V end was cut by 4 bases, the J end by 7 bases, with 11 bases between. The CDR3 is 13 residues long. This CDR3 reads CASSPPSGNEQFF. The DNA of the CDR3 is TGCGCCAGCAGCCCCCCCTCAGGGAATGAGCAGTTCTTC.

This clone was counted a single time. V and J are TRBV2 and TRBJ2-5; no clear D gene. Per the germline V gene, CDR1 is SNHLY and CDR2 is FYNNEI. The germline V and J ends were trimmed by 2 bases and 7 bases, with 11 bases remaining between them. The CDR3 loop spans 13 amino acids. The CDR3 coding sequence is TGTGCCAGCAGTGAACAAGGGTACGGGACCCAGTACTTC. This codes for CASSEQGYGTQYF.

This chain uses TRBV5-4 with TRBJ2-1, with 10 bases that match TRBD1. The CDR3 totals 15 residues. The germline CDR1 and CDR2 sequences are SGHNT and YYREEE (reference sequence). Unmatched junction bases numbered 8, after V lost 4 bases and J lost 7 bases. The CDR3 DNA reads TGTGCCAGCAGCCGAACTGGACAGGGGGGGAATGAGCAGTTCTTC. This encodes CASSRTGQGGNEQFF.

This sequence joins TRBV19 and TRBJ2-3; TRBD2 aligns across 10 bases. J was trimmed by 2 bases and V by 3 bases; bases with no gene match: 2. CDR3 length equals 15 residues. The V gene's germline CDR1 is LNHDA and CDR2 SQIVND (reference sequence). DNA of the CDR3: TGTGCCAGTAGTATCGGGACTAGCGCCACAGATACGCAGTATTTT. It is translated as CASSIGTSATDTQYF. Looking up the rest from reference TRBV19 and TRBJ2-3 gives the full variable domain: DGGITQSPKYLFRKEGQNVTLSCEQNLNHDAMYWYRQDPGQGLRLIYYSQIVNDFQKGDIAEGYSVSREKKESFPLTVTSAQKNPTAFYLCASSIGTSATDTQYFGPGTRLTVL.